The rows below give T cell receptor beta chains drawn from one sample of a study of shared clonotypes between healthy human individuals. Assay: immunoSEQ multiplex PCR; the TCRdb copy retains only in-frame clones and omits some. The data hold hundreds of thousands of clones, with about nine tenths observed a single time. The sequenced sample consisted of memory CD8+ T cells sorted from blood. These receptors originate from a man aged 18 to 30 in good health. The CDR3 runs from the conserved cysteine through the conserved F or W. D genes are given only for firm matches. Clone size is given for some rows only: seen once, a few or many times, or a class if the clone is expanded.

J gene: TRBJ2-5; V gene: TRBV7-9; D gene: TRBD2; clone size: -; CDR3 protein: CASSSRTSGTEETQYF; CDR3 DNA: TGTGCCAGCAGCTCCCGGACTAGCGGGACTGAAGAGACCCAGTACTTC
J gene: TRBJ2-3; V gene: TRBV27; D gene: -; clone size: -; CDR3 protein: CASSFMSASTDTQYF; CDR3 DNA: TGTGCCAGCAGTTTTATGAGCGCGAGTACAGATACGCAGTATTTT
J gene: TRBJ2-5; V gene: TRBV18; D gene: -; clone size: -; CDR3 protein: CASSHGDPQAQYF; CDR3 DNA: TGTGCCAGCTCTCACGGGGACCCTCAGGCCCAGTACTTC
J gene: TRBJ2-3; V gene: TRBV4-1; D gene: -; clone size: -; CDR3 protein: CASTLRDGFDADTQYF; CDR3 DNA: TGCGCCAGCACCCTCAGGGACGGGTTCGACGCAGATACGCAGTATTTT
J gene: TRBJ1-2; V gene: TRBV7-4; D gene: -; clone size: -; CDR3 protein: CASIPGLGFYGYTF; CDR3 DNA: TGTGCCAGCATCCCCGGGTTGGGTTTCTATGGCTACACCTTC
J gene: TRBJ2-6; V gene: TRBV15; D gene: -; clone size: many; CDR3 protein: CATNFGANVLTF; CDR3 DNA: TGTGCCACCAATTTTGGGGCCAACGTCCTGACTTTC
J gene: TRBJ2-1; V gene: TRBV5-1; D gene: -; clone size: -; CDR3 protein: CASSLEWSYNEQFF; CDR3 DNA: TGCGCCAGCAGCTTGGAATGGAGCTACAATGAGCAGTTCTTC
J gene: TRBJ2-5; V gene: TRBV28; D gene: -; clone size: -; CDR3 protein: CASSFTGQETQYF; CDR3 DNA: TGTGCCAGCAGTTTCACAGGTCAAGAGACCCAGTACTTC
J gene: TRBJ2-7; V gene: TRBV10-3; D gene: TRBD1; clone size: few; CDR3 protein: CAISGADRESEQYF; CDR3 DNA: TGTGCCATCAGTGGAGCTGACAGGGAGTCCGAGCAGTACTTC
J gene: TRBJ1-1; V gene: TRBV6-1; D gene: TRBD1; clone size: -; CDR3 protein: CASSEFVSGAGGRTEAFF; CDR3 DNA: TGTGCCAGCAGTGAATTTGTCAGTGGAGCAGGGGGCCGAACTGAAGCTTTCTTT
J gene: TRBJ1-2; V gene: TRBV27; D gene: TRBD1; clone size: -; CDR3 protein: CASSVQGDYGYTF; CDR3 DNA: TGTGCCAGCAGTGTGCAGGGGGACTATGGCTACACCTTC
J gene: TRBJ1-5; V gene: TRBV4-1; D gene: -; clone size: -; CDR3 protein: CASSHRDNDQPQHF; CDR3 DNA: TGCGCCAGCAGCCACCGGGACAACGATCAGCCCCAGCATTTT
J gene: TRBJ2-7; V gene: TRBV10-1; D gene: TRBD1; clone size: -; CDR3 protein: CASGDSFYEQYF; CDR3 DNA: TGCGCCAGCGGGGACAGTTTCTACGAGCAGTACTTC
J gene: TRBJ1-2; V gene: TRBV5-1; D gene: -; clone size: -; CDR3 protein: CASSLVGTLDYGYTF; CDR3 DNA: TGCGCCAGCAGCTTGGTGGGGACACTGGACTATGGCTACACCTTC
J gene: TRBJ2-7; V gene: TRBV7-2; D gene: -; clone size: -; CDR3 protein: CASSLGGTYEQYF; CDR3 DNA: TGTGCCAGCAGCCTAGGGGGGACCTACGAGCAGTACTTC
J gene: TRBJ2-7; V gene: TRBV4-1; D gene: -; clone size: -; CDR3 protein: CASSQALFYEQYF; CDR3 DNA: TGCGCCAGCAGCCAAGCCCTATTTTACGAGCAGTACTTC
J gene: TRBJ2-7; V gene: TRBV4-1; D gene: -; clone size: -; CDR3 protein: CASSQGGGQLNEQYF; CDR3 DNA: TGCGCCAGCAGCCAAGGGGGAGGACAGTTGAACGAGCAGTACTTC
J gene: TRBJ2-7; V gene: TRBV11-3; D gene: -; clone size: -; CDR3 protein: CASSYTGTIPEYF; CDR3 DNA: TGTGCCAGCAGCTATACCGGGACAATCCCTGAGTACTTC
J gene: TRBJ2-1; V gene: TRBV7-8; D gene: -; clone size: -; CDR3 protein: CASSLAYNEQFF; CDR3 DNA: TGTGCCAGCAGCTTAGCTTACAATGAGCAGTTCTTC
J gene: TRBJ2-2; V gene: TRBV11-1; D gene: TRBD1; clone size: -; CDR3 protein: CASSLLTGGLDTGELFF; CDR3 DNA: TGTGCCAGCAGCTTACTAACAGGGGGCCTGGACACCGGGGAGCTGTTTTTT
J gene: TRBJ2-5; V gene: TRBV29-1; D gene: -; clone size: -; CDR3 protein: CSVLGGQMYQETQYF; CDR3 DNA: TGCAGCGTGCTGGGCGGACAAATGTACCAAGAGACCCAGTACTTC
J gene: TRBJ1-2; V gene: TRBV29-1; D gene: -; clone size: -; CDR3 protein: CSVEDWGRVRGYTF; CDR3 DNA: TGCAGCGTTGAAGATTGGGGCAGGGTGAGGGGCTACACCTTC
J gene: TRBJ1-6; V gene: TRBV2; D gene: -; clone size: -; CDR3 protein: CASTSQSPLHF; CDR3 DNA: TGTGCCAGCACCTCTCAATCACCCCTCCACTTT
J gene: TRBJ2-7; V gene: TRBV29-1; D gene: -; clone size: -; CDR3 protein: CSVGDGAYEQYF; CDR3 DNA: TGCAGCGTTGGGGACGGAGCCTACGAGCAGTACTTC
J gene: TRBJ1-5; V gene: TRBV28; D gene: -; clone size: -; CDR3 protein: CASSFYADSNQPQHF; CDR3 DNA: TGTGCCAGCAGTTTTTACGCGGATAGCAATCAGCCCCAGCATTTT
J gene: TRBJ2-6; V gene: TRBV5-4; D gene: -; clone size: -; CDR3 protein: CASSLGGLWTGANVLTF; CDR3 DNA: TGTGCCAGCAGCTTGGGGGGCCTTTGGACTGGGGCCAACGTCCTGACTTTC
J gene: TRBJ2-7; V gene: TRBV9; D gene: -; clone size: once; CDR3 protein: CASRAQGGSGEQYF; CDR3 DNA: TGTGCCAGCAGGGCACAGGGAGGCTCAGGCGAGCAGTACTTC
J gene: TRBJ2-7; V gene: TRBV14; D gene: TRBD2; clone size: -; CDR3 protein: CASSQPGLEYEQYF; CDR3 DNA: TGTGCCAGCAGCCAACCGGGACTAGAATACGAGCAGTACTTC
J gene: TRBJ2-1; V gene: TRBV25-1; D gene: TRBD1; clone size: -; CDR3 protein: CASSHWDRGHNEQFF; CDR3 DNA: TGTGCCAGCAGCCACTGGGACAGGGGCCACAATGAGCAGTTCTTC
J gene: TRBJ1-3; V gene: TRBV4-1; D gene: -; clone size: -; CDR3 protein: CASSQVALGVRSGNTIYF; CDR3 DNA: TGCGCCAGCAGCCAGGTTGCCCTGGGCGTCCGCTCTGGAAACACCATATATTTT
J gene: TRBJ2-7; V gene: TRBV4-3; D gene: TRBD1; clone size: -; CDR3 protein: CASSQGPDRTYEQYF; CDR3 DNA: TGCGCCAGCAGCCAAGGTCCGGACAGGACCTACGAGCAGTACTTC
J gene: TRBJ1-1; V gene: TRBV6-5; D gene: -; clone size: -; CDR3 protein: CASSYSAGPEAFF; CDR3 DNA: TGTGCCAGCAGTTACTCGGCGGGTCCTGAAGCTTTCTTT
J gene: TRBJ2-7; V gene: TRBV27; D gene: -; clone size: -; CDR3 protein: CASSNLPGYSYEQYF; CDR3 DNA: TGTGCCAGCAGTAATCTCCCGGGATACTCCTACGAGCAGTACTTC
J gene: TRBJ2-3; V gene: TRBV4-1; D gene: TRBD2; clone size: -; CDR3 protein: CASSLGTSGTLSTDTQYF; CDR3 DNA: TGCGCCAGCAGCCTCGGGACTAGCGGGACGCTGAGCACAGATACGCAGTATTTT
J gene: TRBJ2-5; V gene: TRBV7-6; D gene: -; clone size: once; CDR3 protein: CASSLPLMRGGQETQYF; CDR3 DNA: TGTGCCAGCAGCTTACCCCTTATGAGGGGGGGGCAAGAGACCCAGTACTTC
J gene: TRBJ2-6; V gene: TRBV5-1; D gene: TRBD1; clone size: -; CDR3 protein: CASSSQLPDRAGANVLTF; CDR3 DNA: TGCGCCAGCAGCTCGCAACTACCTGACAGGGCTGGGGCCAACGTCCTGACTTTC
J gene: TRBJ2-7; V gene: TRBV7-3; D gene: -; clone size: -; CDR3 protein: CASSFEGSYEQYF; CDR3 DNA: TGTGCCAGCAGCTTCGAGGGCTCCTACGAGCAGTACTTC
J gene: TRBJ2-2; V gene: TRBV30; D gene: TRBD1; clone size: many; CDR3 protein: CAWRIGGAGELFF; CDR3 DNA: TGTGCCTGGAGGATAGGGGGCGCCGGGGAGCTGTTTTTT
J gene: TRBJ2-2; V gene: TRBV5-1; D gene: -; clone size: -; CDR3 protein: CASSAQGYLNTGELFF; CDR3 DNA: TGCGCCAGCAGCGCCCAGGGGTACCTCAACACCGGGGAGCTGTTTTTT
J gene: TRBJ1-1; V gene: TRBV6-6; D gene: -; clone size: -; CDR3 protein: CASSILAETKNTEAFF; CDR3 DNA: TGTGCCAGCAGTATCCTAGCGGAAACGAAGAACACTGAAGCTTTCTTT
J gene: TRBJ2-1; V gene: TRBV18; D gene: TRBD2; clone size: -; CDR3 protein: CASSPEAGVYNEQFF; CDR3 DNA: TGTGCCAGCTCACCGGAAGCGGGAGTCTACAATGAGCAGTTCTTC
J gene: TRBJ1-5; V gene: TRBV19; D gene: -; clone size: few; CDR3 protein: CASSIRTEINQPQHF; CDR3 DNA: TGTGCCAGTAGTATCCGTACCGAGATCAATCAGCCCCAGCATTTT
J gene: TRBJ2-1; V gene: TRBV7-9; D gene: TRBD1; clone size: few; CDR3 protein: CASSWDSPNEQFF; CDR3 DNA: TGTGCCAGCAGTTGGGACAGCCCCAATGAGCAGTTCTTC